This T cell receptor beta chain comes out of a study of memory CD4+ T cells and cytomegalovirus serostatus. Single viable CD3+CD4+CD8-CD45RO+ cells were sorted as the memory CD4+ T cells. The V and J ends lost 5 bases and 3 bases respectively, with 8 bases between them. The CDR3 contains 13 residues. Germline V gene data show CDR1 as LNHDA and CDR2 as SQIVND (reference sequence). TCRdb's copy holds only in-frame clones and misses some; the assay was immunoSEQ multiplex PCR. The table includes tens of thousands of clones, 70% to 75% detected once. Sequenced input: memory CD4+ T cells from blood. The clonotype was recovered from an adult in good health and CMV-seropositive. This rearrangement joins TRBV19 to TRBJ2-1, with a weak D call TRBD2 (6 bases). The CDR3: CASSPEGYNEQFF. The CDR3 DNA sequence: TGTGCCAGTAGTCCGGAGGGCTACAATGAGCAGTTCTTC.